The clone carrying this TCR beta chain was seen more than once but under ten times. The same CDR3 is also encoded by other DNA sequences in this sample. Per the study methods: The study took CDR3 differences across clinicopathological groups and made a distant-metastasis classifier for papillary thyroid cancer from them. Through MiXCR, TCRdb re-clonotyped the PCR reads. Here the V and J calls rest on TCRdb's processing, not on the authors' analysis. This table holds over 10,000 clones, approximately 33% found once. The germline V and J ends were trimmed by 2 bases and 2 bases, with 13 bases remaining between them. This CDR3 is 15 amino acids long. Germline lookup yields CDR1 MNHEY and CDR2 SVGEGT. This sample is drawn from a study of metastatic and nonmetastatic thyroid tumors. For the study at large: Blood and tumor or nodule tissue repertoires from malignant and benign thyroid patients were compared.

Patients underwent thyroid surgery, and none had received any treatment before it. Material: tumor tissue. The sequence was obtained from a male donor with papillary thyroid cancer or a benign thyroid nodule (not recorded which). Some clones in this sample may be carry-over from other donors' samples. The chain links TRBV6-2 or TRBV6-3 to TRBJ2-7; D remains unclear. The CDR3 nucleotides are TGTGCCAGCAGTTACAATATAGACTTAACCTACGAGCAGTACTTC. Protein product: CASSYNIDLTYEQYF.